A single sample is the source of the 31 T cell receptor beta chains below, sequenced in a study of PD-1 blockade in classical Hodgkin lymphoma. Repertoires were generated with immunoSEQ multiplex PCR, while TCRdb's copy carries only in-frame clones and drops some. The sample includes approximately 9,600 clones, just under 75% of them seen just once. Each patient experienced a relapse that followed autologous stem cell transplantation, and brentuximab vedotin exposure varied. Investigators isolated CD4+ T cells from thawed PBMCs through magnetic negative selection. Sequencing used CD4+ T cells from blood, obtained at baseline. These TCRs come from a human donor with classical Hodgkin lymphoma.

The CDR3 DNA follows: TGTGCCAGCAGCTTGGGCGGGAGCGGGGCAGATACGCAGTATTTT. Residues: CASSLGGSGADTQYF. The V gene is TRBV5-5, the J gene TRBJ2-3, with 7 bases fitting TRBD2. The CDR3 covers 15 residues. From germline, CDR1 is SGHKS and CDR2 YYEKEE (reference sequence). V lost 0 bases to trimming and J lost 4 bases; unmatched junction nucleotides: 5. Full variable domain (outside the CDR3, taken from reference TRBV5-5 and TRBJ2-3): DAGVTQSPTHLIKTRGQQVTLRCSPISGHKSVSWYQQVLGQGPQFIFQYYEKEERGRGNFPDRFSARQFPNYSSELNVNALLLGDSALYLCASSLGGSGADTQYFGPGTRLTVL.

V gene TRBV7-2 combines with J gene TRBJ1-6; perhaps TRBD1 as D (6 bases). The V end was cut by 2 bases, the J end by 10 bases, with 15 bases between. The V gene's germline CDR1 is SGHTA and CDR2 FQGNSA. The CDR3 has 15 residues. For the CDR3, the DNA is TGTGCCAGCAGCTTAAACTGGGGGGGGCGATCACCCCTCCACTTT. Its translation is CASSLNWGGRSPLHF.

In this sample, this clone turned up a few times. The CDR3 region is CASSVGGWDYEQYF. The CDR3 DNA reads TGTGCCAGTAGTGTGGGGGGTTGGGACTACGAGCAGTACTTC. This sequence joins TRBV19 and TRBJ2-7; tentatively, D is TRBD2 (6 bases). CDR3 size: 14 residues. V was cut by 5 bases and J by 3 bases, with 14 bases left in between. The V gene's germline CDR1 is LNHDA and CDR2 SQIVND (reference sequence).

CDR3 bases: TGTGCCAGCAGTAGCGGGACAGGGGGCGCGATTGTCTACGAGCAGTACTTC. Translating it yields CASSSGTGGAIVYEQYF. This rearrangement joins TRBV2 to TRBJ2-7; 12 bases line up with TRBD1. Germline loops: CDR1 SNHLY, CDR2 FYNNEI. V gave up 5 bases and J gave up 3 bases; unmatched junction bases: 11. The CDR3 has 17 residues.

The J gene is TRBJ2-7, the V gene TRBV15, with unresolved D. This CDR3 comprises 15 residues. CDR1 and CDR2 from the germline V gene are LNHNV and YYDKDF (reference sequence). V lost 1 base and J lost 0, with 10 bases in between. The CDR3 nucleotides are TGTGCCACCAGCAGAGGCGACGGGTACTCCTACGAGCAGTACTTC. This gives the protein CATSRGDGYSYEQYF.

The chain has TRBV7-3 and TRBJ2-7; D gene ambiguous. Germline V gene sequence: CDR1 SGHTA, CDR2 FQGTGA. This CDR3 has 14 residues. Trimming removed 0 bases from V and 0 bases from J, with 6 bases in between. This CDR3 reads CASSLTRNSYEQYF. The CDR3 DNA is TGTGCCAGCAGCTTAACCAGGAACTCCTACGAGCAGTACTTC.

This clone showed up just once. The V and J genes are TRBV18 and TRBJ1-6; unclear D gene. The V and J ends lost 3 bases and 9 bases respectively, with 15 bases between them. Germline V gene data show CDR1 as KGHSH and CDR2 as LQKENI. The CDR3 totals 15 residues. CDR3 protein: CASSPSPVPGSPLHF. Here the CDR3 DNA reads TGTGCCAGCTCACCGAGCCCGGTCCCCGGTTCACCCCTCCACTTT.

This sequence joins TRBV19 and TRBJ1-1; 10 bases are a match to TRBD1. This CDR3 spans 16 amino acids. Germline values: CDR1 LNHDA, CDR2 SQIVND (reference sequence). V was clipped by 5 bases and J by 4 bases; unmatched bases: 10. The chain's CDR3 is CASSSLPGTGVTEAFF. CDR3 sequence (DNA): TGTGCCAGTAGTTCCCTGCCCGGGACAGGGGTCACTGAAGCTTTCTTT.

V usage is TRBV7-2 and J usage is TRBJ2-7, with 9 bases lining up with TRBD2. The CDR3 extends over 16 amino acids. Germline V lookup: CDR1 SGHTA, CDR2 FQGNSA. V lost 0 bases to trimming and J lost 2 bases; unmatched junction nucleotides: 5. The CDR3 sequence is CASSLAVAGGTYEQYF. The CDR3, as DNA: TGTGCCAGCAGCTTAGCGGTCGCGGGGGGGACCTACGAGCAGTACTTC.

CDR3 nucleotide sequence: TGTGCCAGCTCGGACAGGGGAGTCAAAAAACTGTTTTTT. Protein product: CASSDRGVKKLFF. This sequence joins TRBV6-1 and TRBJ1-4; 9 nucleotides line up with TRBD1. The germline V gene encodes CDR1 MNHNS and CDR2 SASEGT. The V gene end was trimmed by 8 bases and the J gene end by 9 bases; junction bases not matched to a gene: 7. The CDR3 is 13 residues long.

The V gene is TRBV7-9, the J gene TRBJ1-5; D gene ambiguous. The CDR3 spans 14 residues. Trimming stripped 5 bases from V and 7 bases from J, with 15 bases between. Germline V gene sequence: CDR1 SEHNR, CDR2 FQNEAQ (reference sequence). In DNA form, the CDR3 reads TGTGCCAGCAGCCCGTCGTCGGGTGCCCAGCCCCAGCATTTT. It translates to CASSPSSGAQPQHF.

This chain connects TRBV4-1 to TRBJ2-1; 12 positions agree with TRBD2. V dropped 4 bases and J dropped 6; count of bases not matched to a gene: 7. CDR1 and CDR2 (germline): MGHRA, YSYEKL. The CDR3 spans 16 residues. CDR3 region: CASSRQLAGGINEQFF. Written as DNA, the CDR3 is TGCGCCAGCAGCCGCCAACTAGCGGGAGGCATCAATGAGCAGTTCTTC.

This chain links TRBV7-2 with TRBJ1-1; 11 nucleotides align to TRBD1. This CDR3 comprises 16 residues. Germline trimming cut 3 bases from V and 5 bases from J; bases unmatched to any gene: 8. Germline CDR1 is SGHTA and CDR2 is FQGNSA. CDR3 nucleotide sequence: TGTGCCAGCAGCTTTGGGGGGACAGGGGGTTTGACTGAAGCTTTCTTT. It yields the protein CASSFGGTGGLTEAFF.

The V gene is TRBV7-8, the J gene TRBJ1-4, with 9 bases aligning to TRBD1. Germline loops: CDR1 SGHVS, CDR2 FQNEAQ. Trimming cost V 6 bases and J 8 bases; bases outside gene matches: 7. This CDR3 has 14 residues. The CDR3 nucleotides read TGTGCCAGCAGTATGGGACAGGGAGGGGAAAAACTGTTTTTT. This translates into CASSMGQGGEKLFF. The full variable domain, in which reference TRBV7-8 and TRBJ1-4 provide the parts outside the CDR3, is GAGVSQSPRYKVAKRGQDVALRCDPISGHVSLFWYQQALGQGPEFLTYFQNEAQLDKSGLPSDRFFAERPEGSVSTLKIQRTQQEDSAVYLCASSMGQGGEKLFFGSGTQLSVL.

The chain has TRBV18 and TRBJ2-1, with D perhaps matching TRBD2 (5 bases). The germline gives CDR1 KGHSH, CDR2 LQKENI. This CDR3 region has 17 residues. The V end lost 1 base, the J end lost 0 bases, and 13 bases lay between the germline ends. The CDR3 coding sequence is TGTGCCAGCTCACCACAGGCCGGGCGGGCCTCCTACAATGAGCAGTTCTTC. Its protein is CASSPQAGRASYNEQFF. The full variable domain, completed using reference TRBV18 and TRBJ2-1, is NAGVMQNPRHLVRRRGQEARLRCSPMKGHSHVYWYRQLPEEGLKFMVYLQKENIIDESGMPKERFSAEFPKEGPSILRIQQVVRGDSAAYFCASSPQAGRASYNEQFFGPGTRLTVL.

V and J are TRBV6-1 and TRBJ2-2; 8 bases line up with TRBD1. CDR1 is MNHNS, CDR2 SASEGT, per germline. The J segment lost 6 bases and the V segment lost 0 bases, leaving 6 bases of the junction unmatched. The CDR3 covers 16 residues. CDR3 amino acids: CASSEATGAGPGELFF. The CDR3 DNA is TGTGCCAGCAGTGAAGCGACAGGGGCGGGCCCCGGGGAGCTGTTTTTT.

V usage is TRBV30 and J usage is TRBJ2-7, with D possibly TRBD2 on 6 matching bases. The CDR3 sequence is 14 residues long. Between the trimmed V and J ends, which lost 0 bases and 4 bases, there was a span of 13 bases. Germline V gene lookup returns CDR1 GTSNPN and CDR2 SVGIG (reference sequence). CDR3 DNA sequence: TGTGCCTGGAGTGTTTCGATCGGGGGATACGAGCAGTACTTC. Protein: CAWSVSIGGYEQYF.

A remark on this clone: At one boundary the junction diverges from the germline segment, which might be a read error. The rearrangement joins TRBV20-1 to TRBJ1-5, with 8 bases lining up with TRBD1. The CDR3 covers 11 residues. Germline assignment: CDR1 DFQATT and CDR2 SNEGSKA (reference sequence). CDR3 region: CSARGAGGQGF. CDR3 in DNA: TGCAGTGCTAGGGGGGCAGGGGGCCAAGGGTTT.

The V and J genes are TRBV5-1 and TRBJ2-7; no firm D call. This CDR3 is built from 14 residues. CDR1 and CDR2 from the germline V gene are SGHRS and YFSETQ. V gave up 1 base and J gave up 2 bases, with 10 bases separating them. DNA of the CDR3: TGCGCCAGCAGCTTGATGTCTAGTGCCTACGAGCAGTACTTC. It encodes CASSLMSSAYEQYF.

This chain uses TRBV27 with TRBJ1-1; D is perhaps TRBD1 (6 bases). The germline V gene encodes CDR1 MNHEY and CDR2 SMNVEV (reference sequence). Trimming removed 6 bases at V and 3 bases at J, with 17 bases between. This CDR3 comprises 15 residues. CDR3 nucleotide sequence: TGTGCCAGCAGAGTTTATCGGGACACCTACACTGAAGCTTTCTTT. This encodes CASRVYRDTYTEAFF.

Written as DNA, the CDR3 is TGTGCCAGCACCCTAGCGGGAGCAATGTATGAGCAGTTCTTC. Encoded protein: CASTLAGAMYEQFF. The rearrangement uses TRBV28 and TRBJ2-1, with 10 bases fitting TRBD2. V lost 7 bases to trimming and J lost 8 bases; unmatched junction nucleotides: 8. This CDR3 is built from 14 residues. Germline V gives CDR1 MDHEN, CDR2 SYDVKM.

This sequence joins TRBV4-1 and TRBJ1-5; possibly TRBD1 for D (6 bases). V lost 3 bases, J lost 0 bases, and 15 bases lay in between. Germline assignment: CDR1 MGHRA and CDR2 YSYEKL. The CDR3 has 17 amino acids. This chain's CDR3 is CASSQERQVNSNQPQHF. Written as DNA, the CDR3 is TGCGCCAGCAGCCAGGAACGACAGGTTAATAGCAATCAGCCCCAGCATTTT.

This clone was seen a handful of times. The CDR3 is CASSYFGGETQHF. The CDR3 nucleotides read TGTGCCAGCAGTTACTTTGGCGGCGAGACCCAGCATTTT. The genes are TRBV6-6 and TRBJ1-5; no firm D call. Germline CDR1 is MNHNY and CDR2 is SVGAGI (reference sequence). CDR3 length: 13 residues. V was cut by 1 base and J by 11 bases, with 12 bases left in between.

This chain joins TRBV19 and TRBJ1-1; D remains unclear. Germline V CDR1 and CDR2: LNHDA, SQIVND (reference sequence). The CDR3 contains 12 residues. Trimming removed 7 bases from V and 1 base from J, with 7 bases in between. CDR3 nucleotides: TGTGCCAGTATGAACAGGAACACTGAAGCTTTCTTT. Encoded protein: CASMNRNTEAFF.

This chain connects TRBV19 to TRBJ1-1; 7 positions agree with TRBD1. Germline V gene lookup returns CDR1 LNHDA and CDR2 SQIVND (reference sequence). Unmatched junction bases numbered 14, after V lost 6 bases and J lost 4 bases. This CDR3 is 16 amino acids long. CDR3 in amino acids: CASSPNDRAKGTEAFF. The CDR3 nucleotides are TGTGCCAGTAGCCCGAACGACAGGGCCAAAGGCACTGAAGCTTTCTTT.

The DNA for the CDR3 is TGTGCCAGCAGCCGATCGACAGAGGAGACCCAGTACTTC. Translating it yields CASSRSTEETQYF. The genes are TRBV7-9 and TRBJ2-5; D possibly corresponds to TRBD1 (5 bases). Germline lookup yields CDR1 SEHNR and CDR2 FQNEAQ (reference sequence). The V gene lost 5 bases and the J gene lost 5 bases, with 12 bases spanning the gap. This CDR3 is 13 amino acids long.

The rearrangement links TRBV19 to TRBJ2-2; D tentatively reads TRBD1 or TRBD2 (7 bases each). CDR3 length equals 15 residues. Germline V gene lookup returns CDR1 LNHDA and CDR2 SQIVND (reference sequence). The V and J ends lost 10 bases and 2 bases respectively, with 17 bases between them. CDR3 DNA sequence: TGTGCCACAGGGGGAGGGACGGCCAACACCGGGGAGCTGTTTTTT. This translates into CATGGGTANTGELFF. Combining the CDR3 with reference TRBV19 and TRBJ2-2 gives the whole variable domain DGGITQSPKYLFRKEGQNVTLSCEQNLNHDAMYWYRQDPGQGLRLIYYSQIVNDFQKGDIAEGYSVSREKKESFPLTVTSAQKNPTAFYLCATGGGTANTGELFFGEGSRLTVL.

This chain joins TRBV30 and TRBJ2-5; D remains unclear. This CDR3 has 14 amino acids. The germline CDR1 and CDR2 sequences are GTSNPN and SVGIG (reference sequence). V was pared by 8 bases and J by 3 bases, with 19 bases between. The CDR3: CARRYDQEKETQYF. Here the CDR3 DNA reads TGTGCCCGACGCTACGACCAGGAGAAAGAGACCCAGTACTTC.

This chain joins TRBV5-6 and TRBJ2-3; no reliable D call. Germline V gene lookup returns CDR1 SGHDT and CDR2 YYEEEE. Trimming took 4 bases from V and 0 from J, leaving 3 bases between them. The CDR3 covers 12 residues. This CDR3 is CASSDSTDTQYF. CDR3 sequence (DNA): TGTGCCAGCAGCGACAGCACAGATACGCAGTATTTT.

The gene calls are TRBV5-4 and TRBJ1-2; D unclear. The CDR3 consists of 14 residues. The germline gives CDR1 SGHNT, CDR2 YYREEE (reference sequence). V gave up 1 base and J gave up 1 base, with 8 bases separating them. The CDR3: CASSLPGNNYGYTF. The CDR3 DNA sequence: TGTGCCAGCAGCTTGCCGGGGAATAACTATGGCTACACCTTC.

The chain has TRBV10-1 and TRBJ2-7, with D uncertain. Germline V gives CDR1 WNHNN, CDR2 SYGVQD (reference sequence). This CDR3 contains 10 residues. The chain's CDR3 is CVCTPYEQYF. In nucleotides, the CDR3 is TGCGTCTGCACTCCTTACGAGCAGTACTTC.